The source of this T cell receptor (beta chain) is a study of T-cell reconstitution after alpha-beta-depleted transplantation in children. The library targeted TCRbeta and was prepared with unique molecular identifiers. TCRdb re-derived calls from the PCR reads in MiXCR, one entry per CDR3 protein. The data show fewer than 550,000 distinct CDR3 sequences, about an eighth seen once. Trimming took 5 bases from V and 4 from J, leaving 17 bases between them. The CDR3 is 16 residues long. Germline V CDR1 and CDR2: SEHNR, FQNEAQ (reference sequence). This rearrangement joins TRBV7-9 to TRBJ2-2, with TRBD2 as a possible D gene (6 bases). The receptor was derived from a female patient aged 2-9 years who had a stem cell transplant for aplastic anemia, so the T cells may come from the graft donor. The source was PBMCs, mostly from graft donor cells, collected 180 days after TCRalphabeta/CD19-depleted stem cell transplant. In nucleotides, the CDR3 is TGTGCCAGCAGCCGAAAATTCCAGGGAGGCACCGGGGAGCTGTTTTTT. Its translation is CASSRKFQGGTGELFF. The entire variable domain, with the rest obtained from reference TRBV7-9 and TRBJ2-2, is as follows: DTGVSQNPRHKITKRGQNVTFRCDPISEHNRLYWYRQTLGQGPEFLTYFQNEAQLEKSRLLSDRFSAERPKGSFSTLEIQRTEQGDSAMYLCASSRKFQGGTGELFFGEGSRLTVL.